A single sample is the source of the 11 T cell receptor beta chains below, sequenced in a study of cytomegalovirus exposure and HLA in healthy donors. The PCR was carried out with 60 Vbeta primers and 13 Jbeta primers. Generated by immunoSEQ multiplex PCR, the TCRdb table keeps only in-frame clones and is missing some. The table records 110,000 to 150,000 clones, approximately 82% of them present only once. Sequencing was done on a sample of PBMCs. The receptor source for this set is a woman aged 55-70 years in good health and CMV-seropositive.

This chain joins TRBV10-2 and TRBJ1-2; D is possibly TRBD1 (6 bases). Between the trimmed V and J ends, which lost 3 bases and 4 bases, there was a span of 9 bases. Germline V lookup: CDR1 WSHSY, CDR2 SAAADI. The CDR3 has 13 residues. CDR3 region: CASSERGSYGYTF. In DNA, the CDR3 is TGCGCCAGCAGTGAAAGGGGGAGCTATGGCTACACCTTC.

V is TRBV6-5 and J is TRBJ1-4, with TRBD1 as a possible D gene (6 bases). Germline CDR1 reads MNHEY; CDR2 reads SVGAGI. CDR3 length: 15 residues. V was pared by 5 bases and J by 5 bases, with 15 bases between. The DNA of the CDR3 is TGTGCCAGCAGTAGCCGGTCAGGGGAGAATGAAAAACTGTTTTTT. This translates into CASSSRSGENEKLFF.

The sample holds a few counts of this clone. V and J are TRBV2 and TRBJ1-6, with D hard to call. The germline V gene encodes CDR1 SNHLY and CDR2 FYNNEI. This CDR3 contains 13 residues. Trimming removed 6 bases from V and 8 bases from J, with 11 bases in between. The CDR3 sequence: CASRGRLDSPLHF. The CDR3 nucleotides are TGTGCCAGCAGAGGCAGGTTGGATTCACCCCTCCACTTT.

This clone showed up just once. The chain recombines TRBV5-1 with TRBJ2-2, with 8 bases matching TRBD2. The CDR3 has 15 amino acids. The V segment lost 4 bases and the J segment 7 bases; nucleotides outside the gene matches: 9. Germline V gives CDR1 SGHRS, CDR2 YFSETQ. This CDR3 is CASSGASGSHGELFF. The CDR3 coding sequence is TGCGCCAGCAGCGGGGCTAGCGGGTCTCACGGGGAGCTGTTTTTT.

The chain employs TRBV2 and TRBJ2-7; D gene unclear. The germline gives CDR1 SNHLY, CDR2 FYNNEI. CDR3 length: 17 residues. V was shortened by 2 bases and J by 0 bases, with 17 bases between the two germline ends. DNA for the CDR3: TGTGCCAGCAGTGAATTCGCCGTTGGTGGAGTCTCCTACGAGCAGTACTTC. Amino acids: CASSEFAVGGVSYEQYF.

The chain couples TRBV27 to TRBJ2-7; possibly TRBD1 for D (6 bases). The CDR3 runs to 14 residues. Trimming removed 1 base at V and 7 bases at J, with 14 bases between. Germline V gene sequence: CDR1 MNHEY, CDR2 SMNVEV (reference sequence). CDR3 protein: CASSLFSGDREQYF. The CDR3 DNA reads TGTGCCAGCAGTTTATTCTCAGGGGATCGAGAGCAGTACTTC.

The V gene is TRBV9, the J gene TRBJ2-3; D not resolved. There are 18 residues in the CDR3. Trimming shortened V by 1 base and J by 0 bases, and 18 bases separated the two germline ends. CDR1 and CDR2 from the germline V gene are SGDLS and YYNGEE. CDR3 protein: CASSVNPNYFTSTDTQYF. DNA for the CDR3: TGTGCCAGCAGCGTAAATCCCAACTACTTTACTAGCACAGATACGCAGTATTTT.

The chain is built from TRBV28 and TRBJ1-1; possibly TRBD1 for D (5 bases). Germline V gives CDR1 MDHEN, CDR2 SYDVKM. Deletions cut 7 bases from V and 0 bases from J, with 15 bases between. This CDR3 comprises 15 residues. The CDR3 DNA reads as TGTGCCAGCACCCTCTGGGGGGGGATGAACACTGAAGCTTTCTTT. Translating gives CASTLWGGMNTEAFF.

The chain is built from TRBV6-6 and TRBJ1-4; TRBD1 is a possible D gene (5 bases). The CDR3 has 15 residues. Germline V gene lookup returns CDR1 MNHNY and CDR2 SVGAGI (reference sequence). V was clipped by 0 bases and J by 7 bases, with 12 bases between them. CDR3 sequence reads: CASSYSGGVSEKLFF. The CDR3 coding sequence is TGTGCCAGCAGTTACTCTGGGGGGGTCAGTGAAAAACTGTTTTTT.

The chain recombines TRBV7-9 with TRBJ2-1, with 8 bases identical to TRBD2. Germline CDR1 SEHNR, CDR2 FQNEAQ (reference sequence). The V segment lost 5 bases and the J segment 5 bases; nucleotides outside the gene matches: 5. The CDR3 runs to 14 residues. CDR3 in DNA: TGTGCCAGCAGCCCTGGACTAGCCCACAATGAGCAGTTCTTC. Encoded protein: CASSPGLAHNEQFF.

This chain connects TRBV7-2 to TRBJ2-7, with TRBD2 matching 10 bases. V trimming: 3 bases; J trimming: 6 bases; junction bases outside the gene matches: 8. This CDR3 contains 15 residues. Germline CDR1 reads SGHTA; CDR2 reads FQGNSA. This CDR3 reads CASSFAPSGSFEQYF. In DNA, the CDR3 is TGTGCCAGCAGCTTTGCGCCTAGCGGGAGTTTCGAGCAGTACTTC.